This TCR beta chain was found in a study of post-analysis software for immune sequencing data. Study information: As for disease course, relapsing-remitting, secondary progressive and progressive-relapsing multiple sclerosis were all included.

Each TCR beta cDNA library carried unique molecular identifiers. Using its own MiXCR run on the PCR reads, TCRdb lists one record per CDR3 protein. The table includes some 700,000 distinct CDR3 sequences, 59% detected once. Comment on this clonotype: Its specificity is unknown.

There are 14 residues in the CDR3. The germline V and J ends were trimmed by 3 bases and 0 bases, with 6 bases remaining between them. Germline V gives CDR1 SNHLY, CDR2 FYNNEI. Study-level points and caveats: TRBV5-6, TRBV5-1 and TRBV20-1 were among 4 or 5 TRBV segments more frequent in patients than controls.

The TCR was taken from a girl between 2 and 10 years old with multiple sclerosis. The chain carries TRBV2 and TRBJ2-1; no reliable D call. Sequenced: blood. CDR3 DNA: TGTGCCAGCAGTGACTCACCCTCCTACAATGAGCAGTTCTTC. Amino acid sequence: CASSDSPSYNEQFF.